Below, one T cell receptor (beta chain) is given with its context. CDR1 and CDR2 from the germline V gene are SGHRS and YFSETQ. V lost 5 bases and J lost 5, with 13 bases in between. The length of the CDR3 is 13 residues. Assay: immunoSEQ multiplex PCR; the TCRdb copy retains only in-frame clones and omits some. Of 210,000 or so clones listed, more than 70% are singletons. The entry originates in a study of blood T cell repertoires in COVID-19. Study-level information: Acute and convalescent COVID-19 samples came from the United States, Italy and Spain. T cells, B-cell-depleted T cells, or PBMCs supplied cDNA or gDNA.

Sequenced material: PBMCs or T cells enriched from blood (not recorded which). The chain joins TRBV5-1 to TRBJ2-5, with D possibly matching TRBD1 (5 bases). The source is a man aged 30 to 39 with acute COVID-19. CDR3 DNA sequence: TGCGCCAGCAGAGAAGGGGATGGCGAGACCCAGTACTTC. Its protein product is CASREGDGETQYF. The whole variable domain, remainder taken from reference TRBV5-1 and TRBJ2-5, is KAGVTQTPRYLIKTRGQQVTLSCSPISGHRSVSWYQQTPGQGLQFLFEYFSETQRNKGNFPGRFSGRQFSNSRSEMNVSTLELGDSALYLCASREGDGETQYFGPGTRLLVL.